The table lists the clone carrying this T cell receptor beta chain with a few counts. The antigen is unknown. The CDR3 totals 17 residues. V dropped 8 bases and J dropped 0 bases, with 21 bases sitting between them. Germline V gene data show CDR1 as KGHDR and CDR2 as SFDVKD. The data were obtained in a study of T cell repertoires in cytomegalovirus infection. Across the whole study: It was recently identified HLA-C-restricted and well-studied HLA-B-restricted CMV epitopes that the study used.

Overall study findings and caveats: Carriage of CMV together with the relevant HLA was identifiable through cumulative public TCR beta family frequency. The response measured ex vivo was dominated by TCR beta clonotypes (HLA-C-restricted and CMV-specific).

TCRdb independently ran MiXCR on the reads; one entry per CDR3 protein. Of approximately 1,000,000 distinct CDR3 sequences in the sample, less than 40% are singletons; the top ten hold 11% to 15%. This TCR was recovered from a human donor in good health (CMV status not recorded). Some clones in this sample may be carry-over from other donors' samples. The input for sequencing was cultured CD8+ T cells from PBMCs, taken from culture after CMV antigen stimulation. The rearrangement uses TRBV24-1 and TRBJ1-1, with a tentative D call TRBD1 (6 bases). This CDR3 reads CATNNLGGQTMNTEAFF. The CDR3 DNA reads TGTGCCACCAATAATCTAGGGGGGCAGACCATGAACACTGAAGCTTTCTTT.